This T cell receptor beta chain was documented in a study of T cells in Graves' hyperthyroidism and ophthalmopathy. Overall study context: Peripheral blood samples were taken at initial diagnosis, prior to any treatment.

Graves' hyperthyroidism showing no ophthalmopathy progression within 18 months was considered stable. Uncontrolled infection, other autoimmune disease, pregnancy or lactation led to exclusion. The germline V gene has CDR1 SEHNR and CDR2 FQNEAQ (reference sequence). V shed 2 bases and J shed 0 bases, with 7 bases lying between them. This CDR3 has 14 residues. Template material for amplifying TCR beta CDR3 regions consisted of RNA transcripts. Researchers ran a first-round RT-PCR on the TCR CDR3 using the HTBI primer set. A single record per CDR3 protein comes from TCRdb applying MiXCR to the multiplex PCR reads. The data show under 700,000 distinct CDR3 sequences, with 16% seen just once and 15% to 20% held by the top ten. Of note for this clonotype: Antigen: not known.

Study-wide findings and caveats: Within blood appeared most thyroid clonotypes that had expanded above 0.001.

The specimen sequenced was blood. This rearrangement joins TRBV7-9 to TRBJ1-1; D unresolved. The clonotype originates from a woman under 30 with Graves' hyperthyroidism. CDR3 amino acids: CASSLLAVNTEAFF. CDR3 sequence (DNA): TGTGCCAGCAGCTTACTTGCGGTGAACACTGAAGCTTTCTTT.